A selection of T cell receptor beta chains follows, all from one sample in a study of cytomegalovirus exposure and HLA in healthy donors. The data were produced by immunoSEQ multiplex PCR, yet TCRdb's version contains in-frame clones alone and is incomplete. The repertoire holds 200,000 to 250,000 clones, with more than 80% as singletons. The material sequenced was PBMCs. These receptors all come from a man aged 25-45 years in good health and CMV-seronegative. The CDR3 runs from the conserved cysteine through the conserved F or W.

TRBV28 CASSPDFFNQPQHF
TRBV2 CASSGGGTGASVLTF
TRBV4-1 CASSQDRQGGNEKLFF
TRBV7-9 CASSLGGGTEAFF
TRBV5-1 CASNSRFNTQYF
TRBV19 CASSSRTFSYEQYF
TRBV5-4 CASSPGQGLAYEQYF
TRBV5-5 CASSLRVLDNTEAFF
TRBV28 CASSPEWDRAWDEKLFF
TRBV7-9 CASSPTRFGGTEAFF
TRBV7-8 CASSHRRTLRNEQFF
TRBV25-1 CASSSRTDTDTQYF
TRBV4-1 CASSQDRQIYEQYF
TRBV15 CATSRPGQGSNELFF
TRBV11-3 CASSLDGQGHGYTF
TRBV18 CASSPSNYGYTF
TRBV28 CASSFRTGNSPLHF
TRBV2 CASIGGVLTVEAFF
TRBV9 CASSVVAGGPNEQFF
TRBV11-3 CASSLTSTDTQYF
TRBV11-2 CASSPTGGSEQFF
TRBV5-1 CASSLGGQRGTEAFF
TRBV19 CASSIGHPGQAFSYSSYNSPLHF
TRBV5-1 CASSLGQGTYGYTF
TRBV28 CASSSRRGPFNYGYTF
TRBV6-5 CASSYGGGWAEAFF
TRBV6-5 CATATGTSGGGAQYF
TRBV28 CASGQASSGANVLTF
TRBV2 CATKIGTGYEKLFF
TRBV7-9 CASRGQGKNTEAFF
TRBV5-6 CASSVLGSNQPQHF
TRBV2 CASSEREGAHPNYGYTF
TRBV13 CASSLSGNSPLHF
TRBV6-1 CASRPRTGGSEKLFF
TRBV6-1 CASRETGQQPQHF
TRBV5-5 CASSLWGMNTEAFF
TRBV19 CASKRGTTNEKLFF
TRBV18 CASSPPPWERGGAETQYF
TRBV15 CATSSERGGQFF
TRBV4-1 CASSQSRDSHNEQFF
TRBV27 CASSLGTGANQPQHF
TRBV4-1 CASSLGGEQYF
TRBV5-8 CASSQGESQYF
TRBV28 CASTTEVQGRNTEAFF
TRBV5-1 CASSNRGSSYEQYF
TRBV6-6 CASSPGTSGWSEQFF
TRBV2 CASRLAGRGYNEQFF
TRBV6-1 CASSDWDSSYNSPLHF
TRBV11-1 CASSFVNYSPLHF